This TCR beta chain was captured in a study of CXCR3-negative and CXCR3-positive naive CD8 T cells. The sorting of each CD8+ T cell subset was done in triplicate, at about 300,000 cells each. On this clonotype itself: Its antigen is currently unknown.

Looked up from germline, CDR1 is SNHLY and CDR2 is FYNNEI. This CDR3 has 13 amino acids. The authors made the TRB cDNA libraries by 5' RACE using UMI labels. TCRdb reanalyzed the 5' RACE reads and collapses them to one entry per CDR3 protein, without DNA. Across about 2,700 distinct CDR3 sequences, the top ten clones capture approximately 2.2% of the sample. Whole-study findings and limits: Relative to memory CD8+ cells, whose diversity was much lower, both naive subsets had comparably high diversity. TRB CDR3s of CXCR3-positive naive cells were more hydrophobic than those of CXCR3-negative naive cells.

This sequence was found in a human donor in good health. Some clones in this sample may be carry-over from other donors' samples. The chain is built from TRBV2 and TRBJ2-5; TCRdb calls TRBD1, which cannot be checked without DNA. The sequencing input was naive CXCR3+ CD8+ T cells from blood. The subset here: CD45RO-CCR7+CD27+CD95- naive CD8+ T cells expressing CXCR3 (TNR3+). The CDR3 reads CASRVDWGETQYF.